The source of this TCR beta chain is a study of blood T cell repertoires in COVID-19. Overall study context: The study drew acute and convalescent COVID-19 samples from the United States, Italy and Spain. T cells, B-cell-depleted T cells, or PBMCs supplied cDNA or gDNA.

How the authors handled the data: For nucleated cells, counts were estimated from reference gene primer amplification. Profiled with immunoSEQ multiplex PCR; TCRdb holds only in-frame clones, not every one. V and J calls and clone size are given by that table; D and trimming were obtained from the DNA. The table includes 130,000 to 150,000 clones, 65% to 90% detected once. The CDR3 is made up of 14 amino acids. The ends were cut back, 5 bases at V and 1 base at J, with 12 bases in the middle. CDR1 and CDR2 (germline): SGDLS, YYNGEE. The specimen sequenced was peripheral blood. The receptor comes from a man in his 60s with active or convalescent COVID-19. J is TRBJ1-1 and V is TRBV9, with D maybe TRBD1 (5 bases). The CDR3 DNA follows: TGTGCCAGCAGGGGGGGTTTAGCGAACACTGAAGCTTTCTTT. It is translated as CASRGGLANTEAFF.